This T cell receptor (beta chain) comes out of a study of CD4+ T cells in melanoma. Broader study findings: Reportedly, melanoma neoantigen-specific CD4+ T cells showed varied differentiation states. CD8+ T cell, macrophage and B cell function reportedly correlated with neoantigen-specific CD4+ T cells.

The germline V and J ends were trimmed by 5 bases and 1 base, with 14 bases remaining between them. CDR3 length: 15 residues. CDR1 and CDR2 (germline): SEHNR, FQNEAQ (reference sequence). This table comes from immunoSEQ multiplex PCR, and its TCRdb copy is limited to in-frame clones, with some not included. The sample consists of around 12,000 clones, 60% to 75% of them appearing once. A note on this clone: Its antigen is not known.

The sequenced sample was cells from a culture (not recorded whether cultured in vitro). This sequence joins TRBV7-9 and TRBJ1-1; unclear D gene. The receptor comes from a human donor with melanoma. DNA for the CDR3: TGTGCCAGCAGCCTTACTTCGGACGGGAACACTGAAGCTTTCTTT. It is translated as CASSLTSDGNTEAFF.